The 17 T cell receptor beta chains in this list originate from one sample, sequenced in a study of blood T cell repertoires in COVID-19 (dated by TCRdb to the early 2020s). Library method: the immunoSEQ multiplex PCR assay. TCRdb took over this immuneACCESS table, retaining in-frame rearrangements with V and J assigned. Such tables are incomplete; in checked studies, under half of the missing clones stem from an unresolved V gene, and the remainder is unexplained. The table for this sample lists under 250,000 clones; approximately 85% of them were counted only once. Of the sample, over 2% falls within the top ten clones. The sequencing sample was made of peripheral blood. The receptors were gathered from a woman in her 70s with COVID-19, enrolled during active disease.

The V gene is TRBV9, the J gene TRBJ1-3; unclear D gene. The germline gives CDR1 SGDLS, CDR2 YYNGEE. V was shortened by 3 bases and J by 0 bases, with 13 bases between the two germline ends. The CDR3 runs 16 residues. The CDR3 region has the DNA TGTGCCAGCAGCGAACAGACACCGAGCTCTGGAAACACCATATATTTT. Its protein product is CASSEQTPSSGNTIYF.

The chain uses TRBV30 and TRBJ2-1; 8 bases agree with TRBD2. CDR3 size: 16 residues. Unmatched junction bases numbered 9, after V lost 5 bases and J lost 0 bases. Germline lookup yields CDR1 GTSNPN and CDR2 SVGIG (reference sequence). CDR3 DNA: TGTGCCTGGCGGGGGGGAGCGGGAGTCTCCTACAATGAGCAGTTCTTC. This translates into CAWRGGAGVSYNEQFF.

The rearrangement uses TRBV24-1 and TRBJ2-5; weak D call: TRBD1 (6 bases). Trimming removed 3 bases from V and 1 base from J, with 11 bases in between. In germline, CDR1 is KGHDR, CDR2 SFDVKD. The length of the CDR3 is 15 residues. The CDR3 sequence is CATSDPGQLQETQYF. DNA for the CDR3: TGTGCCACCAGTGATCCGGGACAACTCCAAGAGACCCAGTACTTC.

This rearrangement joins TRBV19 to TRBJ2-5; possible D gene TRBD2, 6 bases. The CDR3 runs 14 residues. Deletions cut 3 bases from V and 4 bases from J, with 12 bases between. Germline loops: CDR1 LNHDA, CDR2 SQIVND (reference sequence). In DNA, the CDR3 is TGTGCCAGTAGTATTTCCTTCGGGGGAGAGACCCAGTACTTC. Protein product: CASSISFGGETQYF.

The table lists this clone with a count of one. The chain recombines TRBV11-2 with TRBJ1-6; D is ambiguous. CDR3 size: 13 residues. Trimming took 4 bases from V and 7 from J, leaving 8 bases between them. Germline V lookup: CDR1 SGHAT, CDR2 FQNNGV. The CDR3, as DNA: TGTGCCAGCAGCTCAAAATCAAATTCACCCCTCCACTTT. This gives the protein CASSSKSNSPLHF.

The chain joins TRBV7-2 to TRBJ2-2; 13 bases match TRBD2. Germline CDR1 SGHTA, CDR2 FQGNSA. The CDR3 totals 15 residues. J lost 8 bases, V lost 0 bases, and 0 bases had no gene match. The CDR3 DNA sequence: TGTGCCAGCAGCTTAGCGGGACTAGCGGGGGGGGAGCTGTTTTTT. It is translated as CASSLAGLAGGELFF.

V usage is TRBV9 and J usage is TRBJ2-7, with 9 positions matching TRBD2. The CDR3 is made up of 14 amino acids. V shed 4 bases, J shed 2 bases, and the junction held 4 bases outside the gene matches. Germline assignment: CDR1 SGDLS and CDR2 YYNGEE. The CDR3 nucleotides are TGTGCCAGCAGCCCCAGACTAGCGGCCTACGAGCAGTACTTC. Translated: CASSPRLAAYEQYF.

The V and J genes are TRBV9 and TRBJ1-2, with D possibly being TRBD1 (5 bases). Trimming cost V 6 bases and J 8 bases, with 20 bases left between them. Germline V CDR1 and CDR2: SGDLS, YYNGEE. This CDR3 has 14 residues. CDR3 sequence (DNA): TGTGCCAGCACCGAGACGGGGGGTTTGGAAGGCTACACCTTC. Its translation: CASTETGGLEGYTF.

This rearrangement joins TRBV12-3 or TRBV12-4 to TRBJ1-1; D is undetermined. This CDR3 comprises 13 residues. V lost 6 bases to trimming and J lost 0 bases, with 8 bases between them. The CDR3 protein is CASREIMNTEAFF. DNA of the CDR3: TGTGCCAGCAGAGAGATCATGAACACTGAAGCTTTCTTT.

The V gene is TRBV4-2, the J gene TRBJ1-1; 12 nucleotides match TRBD1. This CDR3 is 14 amino acids long. Per germline, CDR1 LGHNA and CDR2 YNFKEQ. J was trimmed by 7 bases and V by 4 bases; bases with no gene match: 4. As DNA, the CDR3 is TGTGCCAGCAGCCGTGGGACAGGGGGCGGTGAAGCTTTCTTT. Protein: CASSRGTGGGEAFF.

The chain couples TRBV7-8 to TRBJ2-3; TRBD2 aligns across 10 bases. The CDR3 has 17 residues. V lost 4 bases and J lost 2; bases outside the gene matches: 9. Per germline, CDR1 SGHVS and CDR2 FQNEAQ. CDR3 residues: CASSSQATSGFTDTQYF. CDR3 coding DNA: TGTGCCAGCAGCTCTCAAGCGACTAGCGGGTTCACAGATACGCAGTATTTT.

This sequence joins TRBV7-2 and TRBJ1-6, with no clear D. The CDR3 covers 15 residues. The germline V and J ends were trimmed by 4 bases and 8 bases, with 15 bases remaining between them. CDR1 SGHTA and CDR2 FQGNSA come from the germline V gene. The CDR3, as DNA: TGTGCCAGCAGCTCCTATTTGGGAGGTTATTCACCCCTCCACTTT. Translating it yields CASSSYLGGYSPLHF. The whole variable domain, remainder taken from reference TRBV7-2 and TRBJ1-6, is GAGVSQSPSNKVTEKGKDVELRCDPISGHTALYWYRQSLGQGLEFLIYFQGNSAPDKSGLPSDRFSAERTGGSVSTLTIQRTQQEDSAVYLCASSSYLGGYSPLHFGNGTRLTVT.

V and J are TRBV6-4 and TRBJ1-5; unclear D gene. Germline values: CDR1 MRHNA, CDR2 SNTAGT. V was cut by 2 bases and J by 3 bases, with 11 bases left in between. The CDR3 has 15 residues. As DNA, the CDR3 is TGTGCCAGCAGTGACGAGCCCTACCCCAATCAGCCCCAGCATTTT. It encodes CASSDEPYPNQPQHF.

Notes on this clone: The identical CDR3 is also encoded by other nucleotide sequences in the sample. This chain joins TRBV24-1 and TRBJ1-2, with unresolved D. V gave up 2 bases and J gave up 4 bases, with 10 bases separating them. The germline gives CDR1 KGHDR, CDR2 SFDVKD. The CDR3 extends over 14 amino acids. Written as DNA, the CDR3 is TGTGCCACCAGTGATTCGGGGTTTGGCTATGGCTACACCTTC. Translated, it gives CATSDSGFGYGYTF.

The chain has TRBV18 and TRBJ2-1; the match to TRBD2 covers 14 bases. V shed 3 bases and J 8 bases; nucleotides not matched to a gene: 12. The CDR3 length is 18 residues. Germline lookup yields CDR1 KGHSH and CDR2 LQKENI. CDR3 coding DNA: TGTGCCAGCTCACCCAGGACTAGCGGGAGGACTGGCGGGGATGAGCAGTTCTTC. Amino acid sequence: CASSPRTSGRTGGDEQFF.

V is TRBV6-5 and J is TRBJ1-4, with a weak D call TRBD1 (6 bases). Trimming cost V 4 bases and J 3 bases, with 12 bases left between them. The CDR3 sequence is 15 residues long. CDR1 MNHEY and CDR2 SVGAGI come from the germline V gene. This CDR3 reads CASSFRGAPNEKLFF. Written as DNA, the CDR3 is TGTGCCAGCAGTTTCAGGGGAGCGCCTAATGAAAAACTGTTTTTT.

The chain recombines TRBV7-2 with TRBJ2-3, with 11 bases identical to TRBD2. Germline lookup yields CDR1 SGHTA and CDR2 FQGNSA. CDR3 size: 16 residues. The V and J ends lost 5 bases and 2 bases, in that order; junction bases with no gene match: 6. The DNA for the CDR3 is TGTGCCAGCAGCCCCCGACTAGCGGGAAACACAGATACGCAGTATTTT. It translates to CASSPRLAGNTDTQYF.